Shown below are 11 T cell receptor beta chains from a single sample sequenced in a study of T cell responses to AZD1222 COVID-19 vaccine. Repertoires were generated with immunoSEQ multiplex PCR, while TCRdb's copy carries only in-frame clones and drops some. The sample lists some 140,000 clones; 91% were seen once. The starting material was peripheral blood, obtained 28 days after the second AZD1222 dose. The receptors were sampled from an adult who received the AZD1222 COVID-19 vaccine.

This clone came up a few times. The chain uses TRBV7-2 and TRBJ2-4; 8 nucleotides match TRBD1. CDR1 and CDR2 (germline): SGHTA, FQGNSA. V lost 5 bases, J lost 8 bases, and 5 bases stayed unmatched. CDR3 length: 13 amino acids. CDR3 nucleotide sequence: TGTGCCAGCAGCCTCGGACAGGGTGACATTCAGTACTTC. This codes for CASSLGQGDIQYF.

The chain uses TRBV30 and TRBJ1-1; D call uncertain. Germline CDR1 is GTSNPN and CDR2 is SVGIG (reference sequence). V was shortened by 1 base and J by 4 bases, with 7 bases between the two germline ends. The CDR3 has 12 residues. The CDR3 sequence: CAWSAAGTEAFF. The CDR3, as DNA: TGTGCCTGGAGTGCGGCTGGCACTGAAGCTTTCTTT.

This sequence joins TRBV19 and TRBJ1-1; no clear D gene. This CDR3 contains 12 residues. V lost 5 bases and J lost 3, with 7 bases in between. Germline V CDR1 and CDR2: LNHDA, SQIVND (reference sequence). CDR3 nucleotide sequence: TGTGCCAGTAGTCTTGAGGACACTGAAGCTTTCTTT. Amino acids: CASSLEDTEAFF.

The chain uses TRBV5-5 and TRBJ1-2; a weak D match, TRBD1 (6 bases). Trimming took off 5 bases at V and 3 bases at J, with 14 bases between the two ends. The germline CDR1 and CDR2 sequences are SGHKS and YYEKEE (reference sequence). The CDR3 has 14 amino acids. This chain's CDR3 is CASRKRGADYGYTF. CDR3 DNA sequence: TGTGCCAGCAGAAAAAGGGGGGCAGACTATGGCTACACCTTC.

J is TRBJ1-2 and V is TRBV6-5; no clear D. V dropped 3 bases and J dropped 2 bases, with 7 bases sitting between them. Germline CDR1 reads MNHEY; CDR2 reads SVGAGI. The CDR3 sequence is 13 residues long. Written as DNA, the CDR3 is TGTGCCAGCAGTTATGACATAAACTATGGCTACACCTTC. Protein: CASSYDINYGYTF.

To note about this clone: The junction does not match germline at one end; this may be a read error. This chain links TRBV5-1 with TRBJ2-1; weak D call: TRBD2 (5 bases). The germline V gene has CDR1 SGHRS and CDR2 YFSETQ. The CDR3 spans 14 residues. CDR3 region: CASSRGLSFNEQFF. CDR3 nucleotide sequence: TGCGCCAGCAGCCGAGGACTCTCCTTCAATGAGCAGTTCTTC.

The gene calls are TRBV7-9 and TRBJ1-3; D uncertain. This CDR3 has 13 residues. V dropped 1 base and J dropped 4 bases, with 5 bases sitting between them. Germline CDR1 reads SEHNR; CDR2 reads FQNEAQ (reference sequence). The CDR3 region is CASSLGAGNTIYF. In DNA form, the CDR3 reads TGTGCCAGCAGCTTAGGGGCGGGAAACACCATATATTTT.

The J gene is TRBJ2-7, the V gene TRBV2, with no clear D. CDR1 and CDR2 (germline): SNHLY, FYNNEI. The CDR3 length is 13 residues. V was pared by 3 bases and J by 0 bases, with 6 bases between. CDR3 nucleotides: TGTGCCAGCAGTGACCGAGACTCCTACGAGCAGTACTTC. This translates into CASSDRDSYEQYF.

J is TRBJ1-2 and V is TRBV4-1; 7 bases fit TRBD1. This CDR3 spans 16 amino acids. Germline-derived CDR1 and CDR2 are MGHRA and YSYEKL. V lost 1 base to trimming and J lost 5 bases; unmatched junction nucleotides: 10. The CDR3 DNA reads TGCGCCAGCAGCCAAGCTAGGGACAGCCACCGTTATGGCTACACCTTC. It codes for CASSQARDSHRYGYTF.

Here the CDR3 DNA reads TGTGCCAGCAGTAGCGGGGGAGTTGCAGATACGCAGTATTTT. It specifies CASSSGGVADTQYF. The chain couples TRBV6-5 to TRBJ2-3, with 8 positions matching TRBD2. CDR1 is MNHEY and CDR2 is SVGAGI in the germline V gene. V shed 5 bases, J shed 4 bases, and the junction held 5 bases outside the gene matches. The CDR3 totals 14 residues.

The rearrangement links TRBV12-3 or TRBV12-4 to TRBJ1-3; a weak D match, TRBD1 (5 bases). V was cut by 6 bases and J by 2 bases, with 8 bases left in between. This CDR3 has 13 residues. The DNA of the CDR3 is TGTGCCAGCAGCCCAGGGACTGGAAACACCATATATTTT. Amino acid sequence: CASSPGTGNTIYF.